These 20 T cell receptor beta chains originate from one sample sequenced in a study of cytomegalovirus exposure and HLA in healthy donors. The PCR used 60 Vbeta and 13 Jbeta primers. Using immunoSEQ multiplex PCR, the repertoire was profiled, and TCRdb retains in-frame clones only, with some absent. The table has about 130,000 clones, 70% to 80% seen once. The material sequenced was PBMCs. These receptors came from a man younger than 30 in good health and CMV-seronegative.

The J gene is TRBJ1-6, the V gene TRBV7-9; D is undetermined. The CDR3 loop spans 13 amino acids. Germline V gene data show CDR1 as SEHNR and CDR2 as FQNEAQ (reference sequence). The germline V and J ends were trimmed by 3 bases and 13 bases, with 13 bases remaining between them. The CDR3 loop is CASSLIEVAPLHF. The CDR3 DNA follows: TGTGCCAGCAGCTTGATTGAGGTAGCCCCCCTCCACTTT.

V gene TRBV20-1 combines with J gene TRBJ2-7; D possibly corresponds to TRBD1 (6 bases). V was shortened by 4 bases and J by 4 bases, with 8 bases between the two germline ends. The CDR3 spans 11 residues. Germline assignment: CDR1 DFQATT and CDR2 SNEGSKA (reference sequence). CDR3 coding DNA: TGCAGTGCTACCCAGGGGTACGAGCAGTACGTC. It translates to CSATQGYEQYV.

This clone appeared once. CDR3 in amino acids: CASSLFPHARGHEQYV. The CDR3 nucleotides read TGCGCCAGCAGCCTATTCCCACACGCTAGGGGGCACGAGCAGTACGTC. The chain recombines TRBV4-1 with TRBJ2-7; 7 nucleotides match TRBD1. V lost 4 bases to trimming and J lost 5 bases; unmatched junction nucleotides: 14. The V gene's germline CDR1 is MGHRA and CDR2 YSYEKL. The CDR3 sequence is 16 residues long.

The chain has TRBV7-8 and TRBJ2-1; 9 bases agree with TRBD2. This CDR3 is 15 amino acids long. V was clipped by 3 bases and J by 5 bases; unmatched bases: 5. Germline CDR1 reads SGHVS; CDR2 reads FQNEAQ. The DNA for the CDR3 is TGTGCCAGCAGCTTTCCAGCGGGAGGTAACAATGAGCAGTTCTTC. It specifies CASSFPAGGNNEQFF.

This clone was recorded a few times. The CDR3, as DNA: TGTGCCAGTCGGGACGGGACAGGGATAAACGAGCAGTACTTC. Translation gives CASRDGTGINEQYF. This rearrangement joins TRBV19 to TRBJ2-7; the match to TRBD1 covers 9 bases. The germline gives CDR1 LNHDA, CDR2 SQIVND (reference sequence). This CDR3 spans 14 amino acids. The trim removed 8 bases at V and 5 bases at J, leaving 10 bases unmatched.

The chain recombines TRBV6-6 with TRBJ1-1; 8 bases map to TRBD1. V lost 8 bases, J lost 4 bases, and 15 bases stayed unmatched. CDR1 and CDR2 from the germline V gene are MNHNY and SVGAGI (reference sequence). The CDR3 is made up of 16 amino acids. CDR3 region: CASQGANQGEGTEAFF. CDR3 nucleotides: TGTGCCAGCCAGGGGGCAAACCAGGGGGAAGGCACTGAAGCTTTCTTT.

The chain links TRBV6-1 to TRBJ1-2; D unresolved. The CDR3 length is 14 residues. The ends were cut back, 8 bases at V and 3 bases at J, with 16 bases in the middle. CDR1 is MNHNS and CDR2 is SASEGT in the germline V gene. CDR3 nucleotides: TGTGCCAGCGCAGGAGGGAACCCGGACTATGGCTACACCTTC. Protein sequence: CASAGGNPDYGYTF.

This rearrangement joins TRBV30 to TRBJ2-7; 11 bases agree with TRBD2. Germline lookup yields CDR1 GTSNPN and CDR2 SVGIG (reference sequence). CDR3 size: 13 residues. The junction had 3 bases not matched to a gene; V was cut back by 5 bases and J by 3 bases. The CDR3 nucleotides read TGTGCCTGGGAAGGGACTAGCGGCTACGAGCAGTACTTC. This translates into CAWEGTSGYEQYF.

The chain links TRBV27 to TRBJ1-4; 9 nucleotides line up with TRBD1. In germline, CDR1 is MNHEY, CDR2 SMNVEV (reference sequence). V dropped 2 bases and J dropped 8; count of bases not matched to a gene: 6. This CDR3 spans 15 amino acids. The CDR3 sequence: CASSLGGTGSEKLFF. DNA of the CDR3: TGTGCCAGCAGTTTAGGGGGGACAGGGTCGGAAAAACTGTTTTTT.

The J gene is TRBJ1-1, the V gene TRBV2; tentative D call: TRBD1 (5 bases). This CDR3 is built from 15 residues. The germline V and J ends were trimmed by 7 bases and 0 bases, with 15 bases remaining between them. Germline values: CDR1 SNHLY, CDR2 FYNNEI. The CDR3 reads CASKSFDSMNTEAFF. The CDR3 coding sequence is TGTGCCAGCAAGTCATTCGACAGCATGAACACTGAAGCTTTCTTT.

This rearrangement joins TRBV4-3 to TRBJ2-3; perhaps TRBD1 as D (7 bases). The CDR3 is made up of 20 amino acids. Trimming left V 0 bases short and J 0 bases short, with 22 bases between. The germline CDR1 and CDR2 sequences are LGHNA and YSLEER. In DNA, the CDR3 is TGCGCCAGCAGCCAAGACCACCGGGACAGAGCCGGGACTAGCACAGATACGCAGTATTTT. This codes for CASSQDHRDRAGTSTDTQYF.

The chain links TRBV18 to TRBJ2-1; D is possibly TRBD2 (5 bases). Germline V gives CDR1 KGHSH, CDR2 LQKENI. With 0 bases removed from V and 6 bases from J, the gap between germline ends came to 12 bases. CDR3 length: 15 residues. CDR3 coding DNA: TGTGCCAGCTCACCACCGGGAGCGAGAACCAATGAGCAGTTCTTC. It codes for CASSPPGARTNEQFF. Looking up the rest from reference TRBV18 and TRBJ2-1 gives the full variable domain: NAGVMQNPRHLVRRRGQEARLRCSPMKGHSHVYWYRQLPEEGLKFMVYLQKENIIDESGMPKERFSAEFPKEGPSILRIQQVVRGDSAAYFCASSPPGARTNEQFFGPGTRLTVL.

This chain joins TRBV6-5 and TRBJ1-2, with 8 bases identical to TRBD1. CDR1 and CDR2 (germline): MNHEY, SVGAGI. The CDR3 covers 15 residues. Losses at the gene ends were 5 bases for V and 8 bases for J; bases not matched to a gene: 13. CDR3 in amino acids: CASSPRGLKGLGYTF. The CDR3 coding sequence is TGTGCCAGCAGTCCCAGGGGGCTTAAAGGTTTAGGCTACACCTTC.

This clone turned up a few times. The chain recombines TRBV11-3 with TRBJ2-1; 10 bases are shared with TRBD2. Germline CDR1 reads SGHNT; CDR2 reads YENEEA. The CDR3 extends over 15 amino acids. Trimming at V came to 5 bases and at J to 5 bases, leaving 6 bases not matched to a gene. The CDR3 DNA follows: TGTGCCAGCAGCCGTAGCGGGAGGTCCAACAATGAGCAGTTCTTC. It yields the protein CASSRSGRSNNEQFF. Full variable domain (remainder filled in from reference TRBV11-3 and TRBJ2-1): EAGVVQSPRYKIIEKKQPVAFWCNPISGHNTLYWYLQNLGQGPELLIRYENEEAVDDSQLPKDRFSAERLKGVDSTLKIQPAELGDSAVYLCASSRSGRSNNEQFFGPGTRLTVL.

The CDR3 protein is CASKGNPGEQYV. The CDR3 DNA reads as TGTGCCAGCAAGGGTAATCCGGGGGAGCAGTACGTC. V and J are TRBV27 and TRBJ2-7, with a weak D call TRBD2 (5 bases). CDR1 and CDR2 from the germline V gene are MNHEY and SMNVEV (reference sequence). This CDR3 comprises 12 residues. With 7 bases removed from V and 7 bases from J, the gap between germline ends came to 14 bases.

The genes are TRBV28 and TRBJ2-1; 7 bases map to TRBD2. Trimming removed 3 bases from V and 4 bases from J; junction bases left unmatched: 12. Germline CDR1 and CDR2: MDHEN and SYDVKM. The length of the CDR3 is 17 residues. CDR3 protein: CASSFLGGAGAYNEQFF. The CDR3, as DNA: TGTGCCAGCAGTTTTTTGGGTGGTGCGGGAGCGTACAATGAGCAGTTCTTC.

V gene TRBV4-1 combines with J gene TRBJ2-3; 12 nucleotides line up with TRBD2. The CDR3 runs to 19 residues. Per germline, CDR1 MGHRA and CDR2 YSYEKL. V shed 0 bases, J shed 0 bases, and the junction held 7 bases outside the gene matches. CDR3 DNA sequence: TGCGCCAGCAGCCAAGATGGACTAGCGGGAACCTCAAGCACAGATACGCAGTATTTT. Its protein product is CASSQDGLAGTSSTDTQYF.

The rearrangement joins TRBV6-6 to TRBJ2-3; TRBD2 is a possible D gene (5 bases). Trimming shortened V by 7 bases and J by 4 bases, and 18 bases separated the two germline ends. Germline CDR1 is MNHNY and CDR2 is SVGAGI (reference sequence). CDR3 length: 15 residues. Written as DNA, the CDR3 is TGTGCCAGCACGGAGGAGAGGGATTGGGCAGATACGCAGTATTTT. This translates into CASTEERDWADTQYF.

This chain joins TRBV6-5 and TRBJ2-7; 10 nucleotides line up with TRBD1. The germline CDR1 and CDR2 sequences are MNHEY and SVGAGI. CDR3 length equals 15 residues. The CDR3 region has the DNA TGTGCCATCAGTGCGGGACAGGGGATGAGTCACGAGCAGTACGTC. Translated: CAISAGQGMSHEQYV.

This clone was counted once. This rearrangement joins TRBV7-2 to TRBJ2-3; 9 bases map to TRBD2. V gave up 5 bases and J gave up 0 bases; unmatched junction bases: 15. This CDR3 contains 19 residues. CDR1 and CDR2 from the germline V gene are SGHTA and FQGNSA. The CDR3 coding sequence is TGTGCCAGCAGCCGAAGGGCGGGAGGGTTGAGGGGGAGCACAGATACGCAGTATTTT. Encoded protein: CASSRRAGGLRGSTDTQYF.